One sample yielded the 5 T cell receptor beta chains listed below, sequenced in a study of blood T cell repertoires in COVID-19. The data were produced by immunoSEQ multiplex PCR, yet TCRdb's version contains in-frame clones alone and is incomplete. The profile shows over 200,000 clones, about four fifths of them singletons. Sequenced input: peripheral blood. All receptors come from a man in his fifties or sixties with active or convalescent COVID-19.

The CDR3 DNA sequence: TGTGCCTGGAGCTCACACAGGGGGGGTAGAGATACGCAGTATTTT. Protein sequence: CAWSSHRGGRDTQYF. V and J are TRBV30 and TRBJ2-3; tentative D call: TRBD1 (8 bases). There are 15 residues in the CDR3. V was cut by 3 bases and J by 5 bases, with 18 bases left in between. Germline-derived CDR1 and CDR2 are GTSNPN and SVGIG (reference sequence).

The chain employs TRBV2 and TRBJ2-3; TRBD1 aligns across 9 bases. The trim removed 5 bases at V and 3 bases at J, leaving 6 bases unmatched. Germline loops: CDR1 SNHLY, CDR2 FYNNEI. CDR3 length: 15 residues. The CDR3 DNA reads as TGTGCCAGCAGTACCCGACAGGGGGGGACAGATACGCAGTATTTT. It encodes CASSTRQGGTDTQYF.

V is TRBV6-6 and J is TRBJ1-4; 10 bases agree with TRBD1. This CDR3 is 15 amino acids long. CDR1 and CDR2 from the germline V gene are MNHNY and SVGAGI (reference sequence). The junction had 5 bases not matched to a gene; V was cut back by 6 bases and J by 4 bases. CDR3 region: CASRPRTGGNEKLFF. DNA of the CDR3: TGTGCCAGCAGACCTAGGACAGGGGGTAATGAAAAACTGTTTTTT.

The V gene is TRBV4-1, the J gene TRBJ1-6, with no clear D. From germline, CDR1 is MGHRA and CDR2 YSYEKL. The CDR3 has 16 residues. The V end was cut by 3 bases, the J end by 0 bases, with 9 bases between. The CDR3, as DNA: TGCGCCAGCAGCCACGGTAGGAGCTCCTATAATTCACCCCTCCACTTT. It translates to CASSHGRSSYNSPLHF.

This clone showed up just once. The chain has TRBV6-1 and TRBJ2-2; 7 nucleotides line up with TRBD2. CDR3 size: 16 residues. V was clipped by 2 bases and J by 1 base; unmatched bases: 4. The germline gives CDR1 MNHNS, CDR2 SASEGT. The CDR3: CASSEMWGGNTGELFF. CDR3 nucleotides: TGTGCCAGCAGTGAAATGTGGGGGGGGAACACCGGGGAGCTGTTTTTT.